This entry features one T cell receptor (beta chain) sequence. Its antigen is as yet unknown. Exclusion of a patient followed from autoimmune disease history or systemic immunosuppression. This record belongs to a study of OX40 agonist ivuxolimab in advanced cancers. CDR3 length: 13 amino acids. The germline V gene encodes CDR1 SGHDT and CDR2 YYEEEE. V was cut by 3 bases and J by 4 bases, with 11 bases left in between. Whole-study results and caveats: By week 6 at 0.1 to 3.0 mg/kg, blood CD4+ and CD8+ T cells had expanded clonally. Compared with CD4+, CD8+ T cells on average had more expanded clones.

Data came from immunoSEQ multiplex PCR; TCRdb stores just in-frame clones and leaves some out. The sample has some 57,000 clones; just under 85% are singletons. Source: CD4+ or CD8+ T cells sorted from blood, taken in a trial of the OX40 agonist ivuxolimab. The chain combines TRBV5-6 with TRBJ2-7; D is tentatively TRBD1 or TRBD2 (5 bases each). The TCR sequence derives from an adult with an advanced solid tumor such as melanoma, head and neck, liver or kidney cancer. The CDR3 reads CASSSGRGYEQYF. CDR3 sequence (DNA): TGTGCCAGCAGCTCGGGACGTGGTTACGAGCAGTACTTC.